This TCR beta chain was profiled in a study of siplizumab effects on memory and regulatory T cells. The study, taken as a whole, reports: Alloreactive sequences traceable to unstimulated CD4+ memory cells declined significantly under siplizumab.

This clone was seen a few times. Its antigen is still unknown. V lost 1 base and J lost 1, with 8 bases in between. CDR1 is SGHNT and CDR2 is YYREEE in the germline V gene (reference sequence). The CDR3 runs to 14 residues. Each sample contributed around 1.1 x 10^5 TCR templates to the assay. TCRdb's table, derived via immunoSEQ multiplex PCR, lists solely in-frame clones and lacks some. Among around 94,000 clones listed, about 93% were seen once. The receptor was derived from a human donor in good health. The V and J genes are TRBV5-4 and TRBJ1-1, with D perhaps matching TRBD1 (5 bases). Sequencing input: CD4+ T cells sorted from blood. CDR3 sequence reads: CASSLRQGNTEAFF. The CDR3 region has the DNA TGTGCCAGCAGCTTGAGGCAGGGGAACACTGAAGCTTTCTTT.